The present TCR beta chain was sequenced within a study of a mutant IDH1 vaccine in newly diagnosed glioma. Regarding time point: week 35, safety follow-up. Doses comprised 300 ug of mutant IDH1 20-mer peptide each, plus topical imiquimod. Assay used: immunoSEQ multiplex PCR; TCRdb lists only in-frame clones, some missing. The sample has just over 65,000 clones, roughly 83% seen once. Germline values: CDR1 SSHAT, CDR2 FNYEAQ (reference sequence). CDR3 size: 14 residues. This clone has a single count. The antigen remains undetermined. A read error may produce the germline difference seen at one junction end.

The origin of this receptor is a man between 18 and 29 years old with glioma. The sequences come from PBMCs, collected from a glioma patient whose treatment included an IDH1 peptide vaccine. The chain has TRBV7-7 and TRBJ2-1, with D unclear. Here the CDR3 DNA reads TGTGCTAGCAGCTCGGACCTCGATAACAATGAGCAGTTCTTC. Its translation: CASSSDLDNNEQFF.